A single sample gave rise to the 24 T cell receptor beta chains below, sequenced in a study of PD-L1 blockade in urothelial cancer. Assay used: immunoSEQ multiplex PCR; TCRdb lists only in-frame clones, some missing. In the table there are 35,000 to 50,000 clones, around 84% of which are singletons. This sample comprised PBMCs, obtained around atezolizumab (anti-PD-L1) treatment. These receptors all come from a man aged 70-80 years with urothelial cancer.

The chain couples TRBV7-6 to TRBJ1-3; the D gene is possibly TRBD1 (6 bases). The ends were cut back, 3 bases at V and 0 bases at J, with 9 bases in the middle. This CDR3 has 15 amino acids. Germline V gene sequence: CDR1 SGHVS, CDR2 FNYEAQ. CDR3 loop: CASSFQTGSGNTIYF. CDR3 bases: TGTGCCAGCAGCTTCCAGACAGGCTCTGGAAACACCATATATTTT.

The chain employs TRBV27 and TRBJ2-5; TRBD2 matches 8 bases. With 2 bases clipped from V and 5 bases from J, the junction kept 13 bases outside the gene matches. CDR3 length equals 17 residues. Germline V gives CDR1 MNHEY, CDR2 SMNVEV (reference sequence). CDR3: CASSLKDYGPGGETQYF. The CDR3 bases are TGTGCCAGCAGTTTAAAGGACTACGGCCCGGGGGGGGAGACCCAGTACTTC.

The J gene is TRBJ2-1, the V gene TRBV19; D is possibly TRBD2 (5 bases). Trimming took off 7 bases at V and 0 bases at J, with 10 bases between the two ends. The CDR3 contains 14 residues. Per germline, CDR1 LNHDA and CDR2 SQIVND (reference sequence). CDR3 amino acids: CASKRTYSYNEQFF. The CDR3 DNA sequence: TGTGCCAGTAAGCGGACGTACTCCTACAATGAGCAGTTCTTC.

A note on this clone: No DNA is shown, since the ends of the CDR3 on it are uncertain; the CDR3 is the one TCRdb lists. V gene TRBV21-1 combines with J gene TRBJ1-5; the table's D call, TRBD1, was not checked against the DNA. TRBV21-1 is listed as a pseudogene. The CDR3 is 15 residues long, ends included. CDR3 sequence reads: CASSKGRYSCQPQHF.

The chain is built from TRBV7-3 and TRBJ2-5; D possibly corresponds to TRBD1 (6 bases). The V and J ends lost 5 bases and 4 bases respectively, with 14 bases between them. The CDR3 covers 14 residues. Germline values: CDR1 SGHTA, CDR2 FQGTGA. The CDR3 DNA sequence: TGTGCCAGCAGCCGCACAGGGTTAGCAGAGACCCAGTACTTC. Protein sequence: CASSRTGLAETQYF.

This chain links TRBV6-5 with TRBJ2-1; TRBD2 aligns across 8 bases. With V trimmed by 6 bases and J by 6 bases, 7 bases remained unmatched. This CDR3 is 14 amino acids long. Germline V CDR1 and CDR2: MNHEY, SVGAGI. The CDR3 region is CASRSGSAFNEQFF. In DNA, the CDR3 is TGTGCCAGCAGGAGCGGGAGTGCGTTCAATGAGCAGTTCTTC.

This rearrangement joins TRBV7-8 to TRBJ2-5; D might be TRBD2 (6 bases). V lost 0 bases and J lost 4, with 18 bases in between. This CDR3 has 17 amino acids. The germline CDR1 and CDR2 sequences are SGHVS and FQNEAQ. CDR3 coding DNA: TGTGCCAGCAGCTTAGCAGGGAGGACTAATCGACGAGAGACCCAGTACTTC. It yields the protein CASSLAGRTNRRETQYF.

This clone has a handful of counts. The V gene is TRBV19, the J gene TRBJ1-4; 7 bases fit TRBD1. Germline loops: CDR1 LNHDA, CDR2 SQIVND (reference sequence). The CDR3 covers 14 residues. V lost 5 bases, J lost 7 bases, and 7 bases stayed unmatched. The CDR3 region has the DNA TGTGCCAGTAGTGGCTTCGGGACAGCTGAAAAACTGTTTTTT. As protein: CASSGFGTAEKLFF. The complete variable domain, with remaining parts taken from reference TRBV19 and TRBJ1-4, reads DGGITQSPKYLFRKEGQNVTLSCEQNLNHDAMYWYRQDPGQGLRLIYYSQIVNDFQKGDIAEGYSVSREKKESFPLTVTSAQKNPTAFYLCASSGFGTAEKLFFGSGTQLSVL.

V is TRBV7-2 and J is TRBJ2-7, with D perhaps TRBD2 (6 bases). Germline V CDR1 and CDR2: SGHTA, FQGNSA. The CDR3 runs to 16 residues. V lost 2 bases, J lost 3 bases, and 17 bases lay in between. CDR3 protein: CASSLRRTGDDYEQYF. DNA for the CDR3: TGTGCCAGCAGCTTACGTAGAACGGGAGACGACTACGAGCAGTACTTC.

The chain joins TRBV5-3 to TRBJ2-3; 7 bases fit TRBD2. TRBV5-3 counts as an open reading frame of uncertain function. The J segment lost 0 bases and the V segment lost 1 base, leaving 11 bases of the junction unmatched. This CDR3 contains 18 residues. The CDR3: CARSLSPSGEPSTDTQYF. CDR3 coding DNA: TGTGCCAGAAGCTTGTCCCCTAGCGGAGAACCTAGCACAGATACGCAGTATTTT.

This clone was recorded a few times. This chain connects TRBV7-2 to TRBJ1-2; D gene uncertain. V was clipped by 1 base and J by 8 bases, with 8 bases between them. This CDR3 has 12 amino acids. Germline loops: CDR1 SGHTA, CDR2 FQGNSA. This CDR3 reads CASSLDTGGYTF. CDR3 coding DNA: TGTGCCAGCAGCTTAGACACGGGGGGCTACACCTTC.

V is TRBV19 and J is TRBJ2-7, with 12 nucleotides matching TRBD2. The CDR3 extends over 15 amino acids. After removal of 5 bases from V and 3 bases from J, the junction contained 5 bases not matched to a gene. The germline CDR1 and CDR2 sequences are LNHDA and SQIVND (reference sequence). The CDR3 DNA sequence: TGTGCCAGTAGTCCATCGACTAGCGGGAGCTACGAGCAGTACTTC. It is translated as CASSPSTSGSYEQYF. Supplemented by reference TRBV19 and TRBJ2-7, the full variable domain reads DGGITQSPKYLFRKEGQNVTLSCEQNLNHDAMYWYRQDPGQGLRLIYYSQIVNDFQKGDIAEGYSVSREKKESFPLTVTSAQKNPTAFYLCASSPSTSGSYEQYFGPGTRLTVT.

This clone was recorded once. The rearrangement links TRBV19 to TRBJ2-6; 7 bases align to TRBD1. Germline V gene lookup returns CDR1 LNHDA and CDR2 SQIVND (reference sequence). The V segment lost 3 bases and the J segment 0 bases; nucleotides outside the gene matches: 2. CDR3 size: 16 residues. The CDR3 DNA sequence: TGTGCCAGTAGTATCCGGGACAGCTCTGGGGCCAACGTCCTGACTTTC. This encodes CASSIRDSSGANVLTF.

The chain is built from TRBV13 and TRBJ2-7, with 9 bases lining up with TRBD1. Germline loops: CDR1 PRHDT, CDR2 FYEKMQ (reference sequence). With 5 bases clipped from V and 7 bases from J, the junction kept 6 bases outside the gene matches. The CDR3 has 13 residues. CDR3 sequence: CASSRTGVGEQYF. The CDR3 nucleotides read TGTGCCAGCAGCCGGACAGGGGTGGGGGAGCAGTACTTC.

The rearrangement uses TRBV7-9 and TRBJ2-7; TRBD1 matches 7 bases. Germline values: CDR1 SEHNR, CDR2 FQNEAQ (reference sequence). The junction had 4 bases not matched to a gene; V was cut back by 2 bases and J by 3 bases. The CDR3 extends over 14 amino acids. CDR3 residues: CASSLIGQDYEQYF. CDR3 nucleotides: TGTGCCAGCAGCTTAATTGGACAGGACTACGAGCAGTACTTC.

The chain has TRBV28 and TRBJ2-1; TRBD2 agrees at 9 bases. This CDR3 has 15 residues. Germline V gives CDR1 MDHEN, CDR2 SYDVKM. Unmatched junction bases numbered 10, after V lost 5 bases and J lost 8 bases. The CDR3 region is CASSRTSAPSDEQFF. The CDR3 DNA sequence: TGTGCCAGCAGTCGGACTAGCGCACCCTCAGATGAGCAGTTCTTC.

This clone was detected once. The rearrangement joins TRBV9 to TRBJ2-1, with TRBD2 matching over 9 bases. CDR1 is SGDLS, CDR2 YYNGEE, per germline. The CDR3 totals 16 residues. V was clipped by 1 base and J by 8 bases; unmatched bases: 10. CDR3 sequence reads: CASSVRSAGGSDEQFF. The CDR3 region has the DNA TGTGCCAGCAGCGTACGATCGGCGGGAGGGTCGGATGAGCAGTTCTTC.

The rearrangement links TRBV19 to TRBJ1-1; D is ambiguous. CDR1 and CDR2 (germline): LNHDA, SQIVND (reference sequence). V lost 5 bases, J lost 6 bases, and 10 bases lay in between. The CDR3 is 12 amino acids. CDR3 protein: CASSREPSEAFF. For the CDR3, the DNA is TGTGCCAGTAGTCGGGAACCCTCTGAAGCTTTCTTT.

This chain connects TRBV6-6 to TRBJ2-7; no firm D call. Germline assignment: CDR1 MNHNY and CDR2 SVGAGI (reference sequence). This CDR3 contains 14 residues. The ends were cut back, 7 bases at V and 2 bases at J, with 15 bases in the middle. In nucleotides, the CDR3 is TGTGCCAGCACCCTCTCGAGGTATACCTACGAGCAGTACTTC. Its protein is CASTLSRYTYEQYF.

The V gene is TRBV7-8, the J gene TRBJ2-1; 7 nucleotides agree with TRBD1. Germline assignment: CDR1 SGHVS and CDR2 FQNEAQ. With 4 bases clipped from V and 5 bases from J, the junction kept 14 bases outside the gene matches. The CDR3 spans 17 residues. The CDR3 region has the DNA TGTGCCAGCAGCTACCCCCGGAGGACAGGAAGAAACAATGAGCAGTTCTTC. This gives the protein CASSYPRRTGRNNEQFF.

The chain employs TRBV5-4 and TRBJ2-3; TRBD2 is a possible D gene (6 bases). Germline CDR1 reads SGHNT; CDR2 reads YYREEE (reference sequence). This CDR3 region has 14 residues. V lost 4 bases, J lost 5 bases, and 14 bases lay in between. Here the CDR3 reads CASSRVAGRDTQYF. Here the CDR3 DNA reads TGTGCCAGCAGCAGGGTTGCGGGGAGAGATACGCAGTATTTT.

The chain combines TRBV27 with TRBJ1-3; the D gene is possibly TRBD1 (6 bases). V lost 3 bases and J lost 1, with 7 bases in between. CDR1 and CDR2 from the germline V gene are MNHEY and SMNVEV (reference sequence). The CDR3 has 14 amino acids. The CDR3 DNA reads TGTGCCAGCAGTTTCCAGGGGTCTGGAAACACCATATATTTT. Protein sequence: CASSFQGSGNTIYF.

The gene calls are TRBV11-2 and TRBJ1-2; D remains ambiguous. CDR3 length equals 13 residues. The germline V and J ends were trimmed by 1 base and 8 bases, with 11 bases remaining between them. From germline, CDR1 is SGHAT and CDR2 FQNNGV. This CDR3 reads CASSLVARRGYTF. CDR3 in DNA: TGTGCCAGCAGCTTAGTCGCCCGGCGGGGCTACACCTTC.

The chain combines TRBV7-2 with TRBJ2-1, with 7 positions matching TRBD2. The germline gives CDR1 SGHTA, CDR2 FQGNSA. This CDR3 is built from 16 residues. V lost 1 base to trimming and J lost 5 bases; unmatched junction nucleotides: 8. CDR3 nucleotide sequence: TGTGCCAGCAGCTTAGGTATCGGGCTAGCGGACAATGAGCAGTTCTTC. Translated: CASSLGIGLADNEQFF.